This TCR beta chain derives from a study of beta chain features in type 1 diabetes. Study conclusions and caveats: A moderate, significant TCRB CDR3 shortening appeared in type 1 diabetes across four CD4+ subsets. Still unanswered here is whether HLA type influences TCRB rearrangement.

CDR3 length: 16 residues. Trimming pared 4 bases from V and 2 bases from J, leaving 17 bases between. The germline V gene encodes CDR1 SGHTA and CDR2 FQGNSA. This clone was counted only a few times. The antigen is not known. Sequenced material consisted of expressed TCRB transcripts (all of the isolated RNA was reverse transcribed). Some clones are missing from TCRdb's copy, which holds only in-frame ones; the method was immunoSEQ multiplex PCR. The sample records 250,000 to 300,000 clones, approximately 15% being singletons. This rearrangement joins TRBV7-2 to TRBJ1-1, with D possibly matching TRBD1 (6 bases). The source is a man aged 30 to 39 with type 1 diabetes. Specimen: naive CD4+ T cells from blood. CDR3 coding DNA: TGTGCCAGCAGCTCCGCGGACAGAAATGGTAACACTGAAGCTTTCTTT. Its translation is CASSSADRNGNTEAFF.